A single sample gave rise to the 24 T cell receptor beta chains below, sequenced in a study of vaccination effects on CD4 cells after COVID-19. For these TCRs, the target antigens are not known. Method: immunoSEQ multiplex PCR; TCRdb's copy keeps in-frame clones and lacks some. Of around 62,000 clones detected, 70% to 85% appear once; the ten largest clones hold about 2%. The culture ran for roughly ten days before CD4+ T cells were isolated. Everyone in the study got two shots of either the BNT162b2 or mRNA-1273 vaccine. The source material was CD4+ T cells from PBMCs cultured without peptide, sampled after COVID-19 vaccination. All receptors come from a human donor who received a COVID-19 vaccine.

CDR3 DNA sequence: TGTGCCAGCAGCGTTTCAGGGATGCGTGGCTACACCTTC. Its translation is CASSVSGMRGYTF. The rearrangement links TRBV9 to TRBJ1-2, with a tentative D call TRBD1 (5 bases). There are 13 residues in the CDR3. Trimming removed 2 bases from V and 7 bases from J, with 12 bases in between. CDR1 is SGDLS and CDR2 is YYNGEE in the germline V gene. Complete variable domain (other parts from reference TRBV9 and TRBJ1-2): DSGVTQTPKHLITATGQRVTLRCSPRSGDLSVYWYQQSLDQGLQFLIQYYNGEERAKGNILERFSAQQFPDLHSELNLSSLELGDSALYFCASSVSGMRGYTFGSGTRLTVV.

The CDR3: CASSLAAGEAYGYTF. CDR3 bases: TGTGCCAGCAGCTTAGCGGCGGGAGAGGCCTATGGCTACACCTTC. The rearrangement links TRBV7-9 to TRBJ1-2; no firm D call. Per germline, CDR1 SEHNR and CDR2 FQNEAQ (reference sequence). The CDR3 runs to 15 residues. V lost 0 bases, J lost 4 bases, and 12 bases lay in between. Based on the CDR3 plus reference TRBV7-9 and TRBJ1-2, the full variable domain is DTGVSQNPRHKITKRGQNVTFRCDPISEHNRLYWYRQTLGQGPEFLTYFQNEAQLEKSRLLSDRFSAERPKGSFSTLEIQRTEQGDSAMYLCASSLAAGEAYGYTFGSGTRLTVV.

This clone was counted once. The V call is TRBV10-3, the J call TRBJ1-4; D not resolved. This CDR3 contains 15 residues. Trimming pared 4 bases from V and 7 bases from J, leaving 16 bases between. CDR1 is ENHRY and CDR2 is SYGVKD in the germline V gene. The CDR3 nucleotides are TGTGCCATCAGTGCTGGTCAAACTACGAGTGAAAAACTGTTTTTT. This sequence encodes CAISAGQTTSEKLFF.

CDR3 in amino acids: CASSPVGYGYTF. CDR3 nucleotides: TGTGCCAGCAGTCCAGTCGGGTATGGCTACACCTTC. The chain couples TRBV28 to TRBJ1-2, with D uncertain. CDR3 length equals 12 residues. From germline, CDR1 is MDHEN and CDR2 SYDVKM. V was cut by 5 bases and J by 5 bases, with 9 bases left in between.

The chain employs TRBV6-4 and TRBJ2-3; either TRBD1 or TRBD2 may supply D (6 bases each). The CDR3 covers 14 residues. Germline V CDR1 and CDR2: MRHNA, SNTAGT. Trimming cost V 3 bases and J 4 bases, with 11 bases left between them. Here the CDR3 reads CASSDRGGSDTQYF. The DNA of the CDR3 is TGTGCCAGCAGTGATCGAGGGGGGTCAGATACGCAGTATTTT.

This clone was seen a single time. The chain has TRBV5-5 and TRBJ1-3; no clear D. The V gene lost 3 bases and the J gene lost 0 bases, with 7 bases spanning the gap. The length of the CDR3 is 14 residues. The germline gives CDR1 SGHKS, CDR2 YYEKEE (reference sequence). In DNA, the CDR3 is TGTGCCAGCAGCTCGGTCACCTCTGGAAACACCATATATTTT. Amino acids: CASSSVTSGNTIYF. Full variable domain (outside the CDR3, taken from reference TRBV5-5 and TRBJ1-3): DAGVTQSPTHLIKTRGQQVTLRCSPISGHKSVSWYQQVLGQGPQFIFQYYEKEERGRGNFPDRFSARQFPNYSSELNVNALLLGDSALYLCASSSVTSGNTIYFGEGSWLTVV.

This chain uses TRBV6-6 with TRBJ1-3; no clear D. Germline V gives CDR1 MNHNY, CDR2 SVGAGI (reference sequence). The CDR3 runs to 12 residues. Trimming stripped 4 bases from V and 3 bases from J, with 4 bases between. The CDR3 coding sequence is TGTGCCAGCAGTTTAGGTGGAAACACCATATATTTT. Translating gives CASSLGGNTIYF.

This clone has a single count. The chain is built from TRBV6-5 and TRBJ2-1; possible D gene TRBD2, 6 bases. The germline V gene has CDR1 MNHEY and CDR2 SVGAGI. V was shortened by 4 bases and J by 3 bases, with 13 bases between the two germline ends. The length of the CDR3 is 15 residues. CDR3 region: CASSFFTSIYNEQFF. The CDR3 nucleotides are TGTGCCAGCAGTTTCTTCACTAGCATCTACAATGAGCAGTTCTTC.

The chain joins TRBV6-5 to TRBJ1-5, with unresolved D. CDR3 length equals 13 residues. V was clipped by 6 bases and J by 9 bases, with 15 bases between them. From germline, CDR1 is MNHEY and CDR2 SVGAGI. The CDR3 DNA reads TGTGCCAGCAGCTACGAACAGCTAAGGCCCCAGCATTTT. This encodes CASSYEQLRPQHF.

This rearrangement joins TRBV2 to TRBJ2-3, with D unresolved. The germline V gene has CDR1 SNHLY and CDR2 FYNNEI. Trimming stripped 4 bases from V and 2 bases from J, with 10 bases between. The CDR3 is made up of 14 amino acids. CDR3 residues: CASSATEDTDTQYF. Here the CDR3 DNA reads TGTGCCAGCAGTGCAACAGAGGACACAGATACGCAGTATTTT.

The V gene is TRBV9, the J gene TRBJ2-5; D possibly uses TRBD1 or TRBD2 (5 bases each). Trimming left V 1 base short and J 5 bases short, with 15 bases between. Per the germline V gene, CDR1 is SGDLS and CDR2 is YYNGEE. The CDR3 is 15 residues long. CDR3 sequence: CASSVLGHTGETQYF. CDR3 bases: TGTGCCAGCAGCGTACTAGGACACACGGGGGAGACCCAGTACTTC.

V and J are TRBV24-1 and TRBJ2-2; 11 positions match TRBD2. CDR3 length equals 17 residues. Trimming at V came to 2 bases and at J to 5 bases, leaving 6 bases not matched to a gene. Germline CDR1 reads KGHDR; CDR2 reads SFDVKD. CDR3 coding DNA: TGTGCCACCAGTGATTCAATAGCGGGGGGGAGTACCGGGGAGCTGTTTTTT. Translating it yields CATSDSIAGGSTGELFF.

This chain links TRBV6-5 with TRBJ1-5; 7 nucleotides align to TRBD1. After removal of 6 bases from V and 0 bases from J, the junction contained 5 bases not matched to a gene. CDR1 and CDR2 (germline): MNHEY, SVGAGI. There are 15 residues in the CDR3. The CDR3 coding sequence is TGTGCCAGCAGACTCGGGACAGATAGCAATCAGCCCCAGCATTTT. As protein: CASRLGTDSNQPQHF.

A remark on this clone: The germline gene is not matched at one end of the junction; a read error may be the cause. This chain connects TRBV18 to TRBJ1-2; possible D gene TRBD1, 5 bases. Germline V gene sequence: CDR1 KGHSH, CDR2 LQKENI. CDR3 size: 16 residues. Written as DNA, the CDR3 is TGTGCCAGCTCATCACCCGCTGCCGGGACCCGGGGGGGCTACACCTTC. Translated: CASSSPAAGTRGGYTF.

The CDR3 here is CASSQGGRSYEQYV. For the CDR3, the DNA is TGTGCCAGCAGCCAAGGGGGGCGCTCCTACGAGCAGTACGTC. The V and J genes are TRBV3-1 (or the pseudogene TRBV3-2) and TRBJ2-7; possibly TRBD1 for D (6 bases). CDR3 length equals 14 residues. The ends were cut back, 1 base at V and 0 bases at J, with 7 bases in the middle. Per germline, CDR1 LGHDT and CDR2 YNNKEL (reference sequence).

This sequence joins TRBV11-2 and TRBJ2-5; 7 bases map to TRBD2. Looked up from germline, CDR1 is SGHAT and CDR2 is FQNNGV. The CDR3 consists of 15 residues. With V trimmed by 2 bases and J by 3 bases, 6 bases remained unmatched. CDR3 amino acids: CASSLWAGEEETQYF. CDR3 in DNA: TGTGCCAGCAGCTTATGGGCGGGGGAGGAAGAGACCCAGTACTTC.

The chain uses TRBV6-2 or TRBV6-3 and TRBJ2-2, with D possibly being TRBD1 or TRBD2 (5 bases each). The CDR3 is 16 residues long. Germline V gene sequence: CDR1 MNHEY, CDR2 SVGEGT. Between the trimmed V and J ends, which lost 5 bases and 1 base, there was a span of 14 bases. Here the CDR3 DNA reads TGTGCCAGCAGTCCCCCCGGGGCGGTGAACACCGGGGAGCTGTTTTTT. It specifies CASSPPGAVNTGELFF.

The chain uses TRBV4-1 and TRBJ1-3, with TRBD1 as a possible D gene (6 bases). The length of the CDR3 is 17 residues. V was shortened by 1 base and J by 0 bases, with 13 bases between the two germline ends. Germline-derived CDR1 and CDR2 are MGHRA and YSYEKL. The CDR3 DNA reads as TGCGCCAGCAGCCAAGTCCCGGGCAGGGGCTCTGGAAACACCATATATTTT. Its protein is CASSQVPGRGSGNTIYF.

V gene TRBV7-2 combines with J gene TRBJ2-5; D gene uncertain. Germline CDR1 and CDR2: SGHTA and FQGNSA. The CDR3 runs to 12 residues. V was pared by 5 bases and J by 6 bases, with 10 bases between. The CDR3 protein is CASSRQDKTQYF. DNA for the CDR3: TGTGCCAGCAGCCGTCAAGACAAGACCCAGTACTTC.

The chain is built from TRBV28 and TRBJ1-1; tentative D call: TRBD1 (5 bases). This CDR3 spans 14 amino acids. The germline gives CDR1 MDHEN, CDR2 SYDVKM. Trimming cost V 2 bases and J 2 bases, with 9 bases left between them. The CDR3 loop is CASSLARTNTEAFF. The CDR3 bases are TGTGCCAGCAGTTTAGCTAGGACAAACACTGAAGCTTTCTTT.

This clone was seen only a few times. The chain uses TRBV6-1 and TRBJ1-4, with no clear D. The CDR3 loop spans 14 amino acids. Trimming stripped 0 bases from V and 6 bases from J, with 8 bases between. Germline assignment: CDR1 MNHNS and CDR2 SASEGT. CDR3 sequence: CASSEAGPDEKLFF. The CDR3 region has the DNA TGTGCCAGCAGTGAAGCAGGGCCAGATGAAAAACTGTTTTTT.

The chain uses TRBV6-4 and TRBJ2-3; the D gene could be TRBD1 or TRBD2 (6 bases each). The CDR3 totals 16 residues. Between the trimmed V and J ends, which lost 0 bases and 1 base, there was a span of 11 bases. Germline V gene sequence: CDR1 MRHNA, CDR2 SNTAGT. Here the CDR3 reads CASSDSGGWGTDTQYF. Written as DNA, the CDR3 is TGTGCCAGCAGTGACTCCGGGGGCTGGGGCACAGATACGCAGTATTTT.

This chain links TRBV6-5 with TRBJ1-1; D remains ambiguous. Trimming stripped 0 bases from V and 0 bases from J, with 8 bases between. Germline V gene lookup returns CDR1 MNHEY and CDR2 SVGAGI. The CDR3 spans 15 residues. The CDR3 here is CASSYSGFMNTEAFF. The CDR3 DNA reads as TGTGCCAGCAGTTACTCTGGGTTCATGAACACTGAAGCTTTCTTT.

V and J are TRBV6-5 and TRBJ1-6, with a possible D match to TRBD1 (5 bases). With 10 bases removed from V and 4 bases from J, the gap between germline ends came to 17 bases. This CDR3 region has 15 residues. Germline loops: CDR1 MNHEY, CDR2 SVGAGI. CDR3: CAIPKSGTYNSPLHF. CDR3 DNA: TGTGCCATCCCGAAATCCGGGACTTATAATTCACCCCTCCACTTT.